This entry lists 10 T cell receptor beta chains sequenced from one sample in a study of shared clonotypes between healthy human individuals. Libraries were prepared by immunoSEQ multiplex PCR; TCRdb keeps only in-frame clonotypes and omits some of them. The data show about 2,200,000 clones, approximately 94% seen once. Terminally differentiated effector memory CD45RA+ cells were left out of the naive CD8 fraction, which was CD45RO-negative and positively selected for CCR7. The sample was naive CD8+ T cells from PBMCs. Receptor source: a man aged 18 to 30 in good health. Some clones in this sample may be carry-over from other donors' samples.

V and J are TRBV5-1 and TRBJ2-4; 10 positions match TRBD1. Unmatched junction bases numbered 6, after V lost 4 bases and J lost 2 bases. The CDR3 covers 16 residues. Per the germline V gene, CDR1 is SGHRS and CDR2 is YFSETQ. CDR3 amino acids: CASSLRQGAPKNIQYF. CDR3 bases: TGCGCCAGCAGCCTCCGACAGGGGGCGCCCAAAAACATTCAGTACTTC.

V is TRBV27 and J is TRBJ1-5; D is perhaps TRBD1 (6 bases). CDR3 size: 15 residues. Looked up from germline, CDR1 is MNHEY and CDR2 is SMNVEV (reference sequence). Trimming removed 3 bases at V and 4 bases at J, with 13 bases between. CDR3: CASSFGGAWNQPQHF. The CDR3 nucleotides read TGTGCCAGCAGTTTTGGGGGGGCTTGGAATCAGCCCCAGCATTTT.

The chain carries TRBV13 and TRBJ1-1; 10 positions agree with TRBD1. The germline V gene encodes CDR1 PRHDT and CDR2 FYEKMQ (reference sequence). This CDR3 is built from 15 residues. J gave up 1 base and V 3 bases, and 2 bases lay outside the gene matches. The CDR3 DNA is TGTGCCAGCAGCTTCGGGACAGGGGCGAACACTGAAGCTTTCTTT. Protein sequence: CASSFGTGANTEAFF.

The chain couples TRBV29-1 to TRBJ1-5; D is undetermined. The CDR3 is 13 amino acids. The germline V gene has CDR1 SQVTM and CDR2 ANQGSEA. Trimming took off 4 bases at V and 7 bases at J, with 14 bases between the two ends. CDR3 residues: CSVAAGLDQPQHF. The CDR3 DNA reads TGCAGCGTTGCAGCAGGCCTAGACCAGCCCCAGCATTTT.

With regard to this clone: Other DNA sequences from this sample encode an identical CDR3 as well. This rearrangement joins TRBV6-1 to TRBJ2-7, with D possibly being TRBD1 (5 bases). The CDR3 extends over 13 amino acids. Trimming took 2 bases from V and 2 from J, leaving 7 bases between them. CDR1 MNHNS and CDR2 SASEGT come from the germline V gene. DNA of the CDR3: TGTGCCAGCAGTGAACGACAGACCTACGAGCAGTACTTC. This codes for CASSERQTYEQYF.

The V gene is TRBV15, the J gene TRBJ2-5; 8 positions match TRBD1. The V segment lost 1 base and the J segment 4 bases; nucleotides outside the gene matches: 5. CDR1 and CDR2 (germline): LNHNV, YYDKDF (reference sequence). The length of the CDR3 is 15 residues. CDR3 DNA: TGTGCCACCAGCAGAGGAGCAGGGGGCCGAGAGACCCAGTACTTC. Protein sequence: CATSRGAGGRETQYF.

The gene calls are TRBV19 and TRBJ2-7; TRBD2 is a possible D gene (6 bases). V gave up 4 bases and J gave up 2 bases, with 18 bases separating them. Germline V gene lookup returns CDR1 LNHDA and CDR2 SQIVND (reference sequence). CDR3 size: 16 residues. In nucleotides, the CDR3 is TGTGCCAGTAGTACCTCCATCAGGGAGGCGACCTACGAGCAGTACTTC. Translated: CASSTSIREATYEQYF.

There are a few counts of this clone. This sample includes further DNA sequences coding for the same CDR3. The chain carries TRBV19 and TRBJ2-2; a weak D match, TRBD2 (5 bases). This CDR3 has 13 residues. Germline-derived CDR1 and CDR2 are LNHDA and SQIVND (reference sequence). V shed 9 bases and J shed 4 bases, with 12 bases lying between them. Here the CDR3 reads CASTRRGTGELFF. The CDR3 bases are TGTGCCAGCACTAGGAGAGGCACCGGGGAGCTGTTTTTT.

This rearrangement joins TRBV28 to TRBJ2-2; D is possibly TRBD1 (6 bases). Per germline, CDR1 MDHEN and CDR2 SYDVKM. V was pared by 4 bases and J by 2 bases, with 20 bases between. The CDR3 totals 18 residues. CDR3 residues: CASSYRVSVVGNTGELFF. DNA of the CDR3: TGTGCCAGCAGTTACAGGGTATCAGTTGTCGGCAACACCGGGGAGCTGTTTTTT.

This clone was seen once. V is TRBV29-1 and J is TRBJ2-5; possibly TRBD1 for D (5 bases). V lost 6 bases and J 0 bases, leaving 14 bases between the germline ends. Germline V gene sequence: CDR1 SQVTM, CDR2 ANQGSEA. The CDR3 is 14 residues long. CDR3: CSVWGGPYQETQYF. DNA of the CDR3: TGCAGCGTGTGGGGCGGCCCGTACCAAGAGACCCAGTACTTC.